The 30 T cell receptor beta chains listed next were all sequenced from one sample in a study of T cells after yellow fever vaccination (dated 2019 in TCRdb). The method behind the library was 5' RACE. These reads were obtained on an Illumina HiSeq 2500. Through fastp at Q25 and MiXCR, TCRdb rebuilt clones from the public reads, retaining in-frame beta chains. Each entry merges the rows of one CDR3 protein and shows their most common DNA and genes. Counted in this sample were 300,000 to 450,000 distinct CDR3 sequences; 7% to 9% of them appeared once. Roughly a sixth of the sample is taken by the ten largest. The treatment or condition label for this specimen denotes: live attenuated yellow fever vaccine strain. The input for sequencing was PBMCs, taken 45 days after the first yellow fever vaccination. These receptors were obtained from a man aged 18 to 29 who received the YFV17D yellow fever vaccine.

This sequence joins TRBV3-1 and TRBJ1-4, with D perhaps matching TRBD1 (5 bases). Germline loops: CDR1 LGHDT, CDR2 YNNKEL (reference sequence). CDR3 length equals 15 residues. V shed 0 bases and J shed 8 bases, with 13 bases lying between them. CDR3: CASSQEPRVGEKLFF. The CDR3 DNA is TGTGCCAGCAGCCAAGAACCCAGGGTAGGGGAAAAACTGTTTTTT. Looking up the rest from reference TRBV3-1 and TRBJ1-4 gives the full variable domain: DTAVSQTPKYLVTQMGNDKSIKCEQNLGHDTMYWYKQDSKKFLKIMFSYNNKELIINETVPNRFSPKSPDKAHLNLHINSLELGDSAVYFCASSQEPRVGEKLFFGSGTQLSVL.

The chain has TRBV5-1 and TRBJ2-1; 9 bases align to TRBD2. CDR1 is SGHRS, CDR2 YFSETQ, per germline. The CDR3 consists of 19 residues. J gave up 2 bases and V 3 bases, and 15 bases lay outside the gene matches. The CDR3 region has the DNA TGCGCCAGCAGCTCCCCTTGGCCGTTAGCGGGGGCCGCCTACAATGAGCAGTTCTTC. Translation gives CASSSPWPLAGAAYNEQFF.

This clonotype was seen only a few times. The CDR3 reads CASSYSGGHTGELFF. For the CDR3, the DNA is TGTGCCAGCAGTTACAGCGGGGGTCACACCGGGGAGCTGTTTTTT. V and J are TRBV27 and TRBJ2-2, with 8 bases matching TRBD2. The CDR3 sequence is 15 residues long. The V gene's germline CDR1 is MNHEY and CDR2 SMNVEV (reference sequence). V lost 4 bases to trimming and J lost 3 bases; unmatched junction nucleotides: 4.

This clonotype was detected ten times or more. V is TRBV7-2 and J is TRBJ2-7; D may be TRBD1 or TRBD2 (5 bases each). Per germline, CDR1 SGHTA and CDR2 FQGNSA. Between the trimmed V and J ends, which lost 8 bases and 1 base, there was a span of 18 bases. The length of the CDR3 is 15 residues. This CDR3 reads CASGPWGFRSYEQYF. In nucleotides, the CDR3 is TGTGCCAGCGGGCCCTGGGGGTTTAGGTCCTACGAGCAGTACTTC.

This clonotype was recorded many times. The CDR3 loop reads CASRPDSSTDTQYF. The CDR3 bases are TGCGCCAGCAGACCGGACTCTAGCACAGATACGCAGTATTTT. V gene TRBV5-1 combines with J gene TRBJ2-3, with a tentative D call TRBD2 (5 bases). The CDR3 is made up of 14 amino acids. V lost 5 bases and J 0 bases, leaving 10 bases between the germline ends. Germline V lookup: CDR1 SGHRS, CDR2 YFSETQ.

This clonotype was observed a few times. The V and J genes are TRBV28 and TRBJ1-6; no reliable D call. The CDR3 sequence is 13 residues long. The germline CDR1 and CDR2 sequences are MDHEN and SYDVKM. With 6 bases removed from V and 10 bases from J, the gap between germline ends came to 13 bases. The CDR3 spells CASSQNNRSPLHF. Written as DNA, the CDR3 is TGTGCCAGCAGCCAGAATAACCGCTCACCCCTCCACTTT. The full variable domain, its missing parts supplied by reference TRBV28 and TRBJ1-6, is DVKVTQSSRYLVKRTGEKVFLECVQDMDHENMFWYRQDPGLGLRLIYFSYDVKMKEKGDIPEGYSVSREKKERFSLILESASTNQTSMYLCASSQNNRSPLHFGNGTRLTVT.

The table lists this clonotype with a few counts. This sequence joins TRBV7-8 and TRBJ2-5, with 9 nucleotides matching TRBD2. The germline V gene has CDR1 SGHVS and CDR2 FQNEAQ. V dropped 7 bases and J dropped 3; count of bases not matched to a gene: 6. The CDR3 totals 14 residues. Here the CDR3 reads CASILGGGEETQYF. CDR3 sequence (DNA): TGTGCCAGCATCCTAGGCGGGGGGGAAGAGACCCAGTACTTC. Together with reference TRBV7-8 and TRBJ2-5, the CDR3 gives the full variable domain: GAGVSQSPRYKVAKRGQDVALRCDPISGHVSLFWYQQALGQGPEFLTYFQNEAQLDKSGLPSDRFFAERPEGSVSTLKIQRTQQEDSAVYLCASILGGGEETQYFGPGTRLLVL.

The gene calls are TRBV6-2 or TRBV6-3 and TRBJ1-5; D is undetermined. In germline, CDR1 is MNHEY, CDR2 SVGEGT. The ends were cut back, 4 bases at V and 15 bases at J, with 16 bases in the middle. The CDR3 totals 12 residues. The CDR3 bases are TGTGCCAGCAGTTCCACGCATTACATCTTGCATTTT. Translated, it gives CASSSTHYILHF.

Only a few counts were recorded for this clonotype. CDR3 loop: CASSFQVGGNEQYV. DNA for the CDR3: TGTGCCAGCAGCTTCCAGGTTGGGGGGAACGAGCAGTACGTC. V and J are TRBV28 and TRBJ2-7; D might be TRBD2 (6 bases). The CDR3 consists of 14 residues. Germline V CDR1 and CDR2: MDHEN, SYDVKM. Trimming took off 6 bases at V and 5 bases at J, with 17 bases between the two ends.

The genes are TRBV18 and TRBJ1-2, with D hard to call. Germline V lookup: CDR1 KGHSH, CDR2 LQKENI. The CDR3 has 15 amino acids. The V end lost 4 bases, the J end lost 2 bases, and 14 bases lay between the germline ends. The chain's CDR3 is CASSHPTETNYGYTF. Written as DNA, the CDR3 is TGTGCCAGCTCACACCCTACAGAGACCAACTATGGCTACACCTTC. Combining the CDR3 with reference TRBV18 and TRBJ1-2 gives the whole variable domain NAGVMQNPRHLVRRRGQEARLRCSPMKGHSHVYWYRQLPEEGLKFMVYLQKENIIDESGMPKERFSAEFPKEGPSILRIQQVVRGDSAAYFCASSHPTETNYGYTFGSGTRLTVV.

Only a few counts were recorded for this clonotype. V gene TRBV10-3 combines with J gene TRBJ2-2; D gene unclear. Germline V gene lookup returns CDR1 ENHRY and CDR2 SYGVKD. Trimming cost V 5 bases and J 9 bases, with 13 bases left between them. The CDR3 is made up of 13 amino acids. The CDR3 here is CAISLSKGRELFF. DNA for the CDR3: TGTGCCATCAGTCTCAGTAAGGGCCGGGAGCTGTTTTTT.

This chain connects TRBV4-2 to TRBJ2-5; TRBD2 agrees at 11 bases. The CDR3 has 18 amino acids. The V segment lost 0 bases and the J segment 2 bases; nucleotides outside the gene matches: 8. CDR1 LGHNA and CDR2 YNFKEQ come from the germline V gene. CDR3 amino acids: CASSQDRRLAGGQETQYF. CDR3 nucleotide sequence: TGTGCCAGCAGCCAAGATAGGCGTCTAGCGGGGGGACAAGAGACCCAGTACTTC.

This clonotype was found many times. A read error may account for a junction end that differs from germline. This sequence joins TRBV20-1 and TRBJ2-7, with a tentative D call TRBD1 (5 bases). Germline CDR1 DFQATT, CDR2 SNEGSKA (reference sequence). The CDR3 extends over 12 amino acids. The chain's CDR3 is CSAREGVAGPSF. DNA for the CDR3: TGCAGTGCTAGAGAAGGGGTGGCAGGGCCCTCCTTC.

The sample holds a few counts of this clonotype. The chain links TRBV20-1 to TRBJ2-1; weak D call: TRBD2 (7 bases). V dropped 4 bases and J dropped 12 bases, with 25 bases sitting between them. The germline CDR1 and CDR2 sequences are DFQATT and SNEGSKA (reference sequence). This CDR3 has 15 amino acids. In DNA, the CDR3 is TGCAGTGCTACCCATGGCGGGGGCCCCGATGTGGGGCAGTTCTTC. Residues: CSATHGGGPDVGQFF.

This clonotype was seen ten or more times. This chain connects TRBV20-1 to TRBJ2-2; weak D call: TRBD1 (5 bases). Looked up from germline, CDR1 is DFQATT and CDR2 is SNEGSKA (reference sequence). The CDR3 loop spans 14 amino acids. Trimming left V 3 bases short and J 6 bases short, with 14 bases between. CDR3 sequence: CSASNPRGAGELFF. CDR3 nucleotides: TGCAGTGCTAGTAACCCAAGGGGCGCCGGGGAGCTGTTTTTT.

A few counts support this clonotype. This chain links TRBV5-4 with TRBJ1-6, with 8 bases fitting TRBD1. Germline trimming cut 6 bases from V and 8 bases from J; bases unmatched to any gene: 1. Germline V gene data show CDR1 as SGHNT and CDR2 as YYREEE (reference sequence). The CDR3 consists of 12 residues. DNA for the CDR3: TGTGCCAGCAAGACAGGGGATTCACCCCTCCACTTT. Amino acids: CASKTGDSPLHF.

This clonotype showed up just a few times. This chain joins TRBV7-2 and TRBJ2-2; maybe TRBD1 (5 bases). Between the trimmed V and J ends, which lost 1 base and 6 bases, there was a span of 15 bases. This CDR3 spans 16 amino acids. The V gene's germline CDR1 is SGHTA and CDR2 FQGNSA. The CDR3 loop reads CASSLGWSGFAGELFF. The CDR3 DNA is TGTGCCAGCAGCTTAGGGTGGTCAGGGTTCGCCGGGGAGCTGTTTTTT.

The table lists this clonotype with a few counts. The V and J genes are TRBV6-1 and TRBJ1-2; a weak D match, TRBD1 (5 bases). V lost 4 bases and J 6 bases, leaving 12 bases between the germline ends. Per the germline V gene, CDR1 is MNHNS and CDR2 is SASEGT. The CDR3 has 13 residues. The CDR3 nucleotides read TGTGCCAGCAGTGTCGGAGGGGAGGATGGCTACACCTTC. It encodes CASSVGGEDGYTF.

CDR3 loop: CASGSCAPKQGFLAKAGCNQPQHF. In DNA form, the CDR3 reads TGTGCTAGTGGGTCTTGCGCACCGAAACAGGGTTTTTTGGCAAAGGCCGGGTGCAATCAGCCCCAGCATTTT. This chain joins TRBV12-5 and TRBJ1-5, with a weak D call TRBD1 (6 bases). Germline lookup yields CDR1 LGHNT and CDR2 FRNRAP. This CDR3 has 24 amino acids. Trimming stripped 6 bases from V and 2 bases from J, with 41 bases between.

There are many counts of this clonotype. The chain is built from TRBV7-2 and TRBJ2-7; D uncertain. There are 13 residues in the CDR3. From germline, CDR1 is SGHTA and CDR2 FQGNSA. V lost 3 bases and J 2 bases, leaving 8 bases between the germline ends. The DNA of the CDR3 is TGTGCCAGCAGCTTCACCACAGCCTACGAGCAGTACGTC. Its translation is CASSFTTAYEQYV.

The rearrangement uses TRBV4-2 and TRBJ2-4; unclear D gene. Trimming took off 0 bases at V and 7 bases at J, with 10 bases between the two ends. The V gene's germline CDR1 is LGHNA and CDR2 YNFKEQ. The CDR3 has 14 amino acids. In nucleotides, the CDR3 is TGTGCCAGCAGCCAAGAGAAGGATCCGAACATTCAGTACTTC. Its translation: CASSQEKDPNIQYF.

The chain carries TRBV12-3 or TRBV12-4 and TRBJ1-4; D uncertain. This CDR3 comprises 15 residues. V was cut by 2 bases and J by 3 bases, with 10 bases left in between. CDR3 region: CASSLSLGSNEKLFF. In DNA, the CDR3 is TGTGCCAGCAGTTTATCCCTGGGCTCTAATGAAAAACTGTTTTTT.

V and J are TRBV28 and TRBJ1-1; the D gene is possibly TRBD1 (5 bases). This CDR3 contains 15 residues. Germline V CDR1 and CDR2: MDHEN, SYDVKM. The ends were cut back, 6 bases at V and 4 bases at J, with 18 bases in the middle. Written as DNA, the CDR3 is TGTGCCAGCAGCTCAAGGACAACGCTGGCCACTGAAGCTTTCTTT. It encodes CASSSRTTLATEAFF.

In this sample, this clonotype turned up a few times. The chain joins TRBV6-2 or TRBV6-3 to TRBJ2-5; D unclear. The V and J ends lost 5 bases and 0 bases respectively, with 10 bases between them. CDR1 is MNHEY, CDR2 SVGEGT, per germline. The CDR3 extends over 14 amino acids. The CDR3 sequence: CASSRLIHQETQYF. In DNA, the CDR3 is TGTGCCAGCAGTCGACTGATACACCAAGAGACCCAGTACTTC.

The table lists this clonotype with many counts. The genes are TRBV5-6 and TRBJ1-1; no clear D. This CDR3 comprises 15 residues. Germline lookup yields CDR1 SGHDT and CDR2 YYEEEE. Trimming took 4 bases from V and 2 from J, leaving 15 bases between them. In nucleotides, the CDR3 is TGTGCCAGCAGCCTCTGGGTTCGGGGAAACACTGAAGCTTTCTTT. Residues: CASSLWVRGNTEAFF. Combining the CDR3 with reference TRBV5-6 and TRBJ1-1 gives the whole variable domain DAGVTQSPTHLIKTRGQQVTLRCSPKSGHDTVSWYQQALGQGPQFIFQYYEEEERQRGNFPDRFSGHQFPNYSSELNVNALLLGDSALYLCASSLWVRGNTEAFFGQGTRLTVV.

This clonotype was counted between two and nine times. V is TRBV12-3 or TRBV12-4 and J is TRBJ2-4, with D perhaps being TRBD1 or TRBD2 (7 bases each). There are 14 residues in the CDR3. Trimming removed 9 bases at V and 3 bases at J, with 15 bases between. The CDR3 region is CASLSGGGKNIQYF. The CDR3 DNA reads TGTGCCAGTCTCTCAGGGGGGGGCAAAAACATTCAGTACTTC.

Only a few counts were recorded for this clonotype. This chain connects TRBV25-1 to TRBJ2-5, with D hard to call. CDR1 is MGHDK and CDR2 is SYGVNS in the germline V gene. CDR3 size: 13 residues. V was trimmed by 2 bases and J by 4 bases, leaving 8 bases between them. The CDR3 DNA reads TGTGCCAGCAGTGAAGACCCACTAGAGACCCAGTACTTC. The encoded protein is CASSEDPLETQYF.

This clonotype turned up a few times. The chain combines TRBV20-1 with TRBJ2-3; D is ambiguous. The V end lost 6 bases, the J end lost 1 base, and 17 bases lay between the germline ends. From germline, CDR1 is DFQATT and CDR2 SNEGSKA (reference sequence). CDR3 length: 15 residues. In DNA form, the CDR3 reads TGCAGTGCCCATACTTTGGAGCTAGGCACAGATACGCAGTATTTT. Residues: CSAHTLELGTDTQYF.

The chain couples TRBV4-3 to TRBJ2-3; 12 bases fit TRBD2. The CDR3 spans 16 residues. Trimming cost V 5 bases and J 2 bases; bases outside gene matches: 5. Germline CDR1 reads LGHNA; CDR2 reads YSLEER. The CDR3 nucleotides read TGCGCCAGCAGCGCAGGACTAGCGGGGCTCACAGATACGCAGTATTTT. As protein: CASSAGLAGLTDTQYF.

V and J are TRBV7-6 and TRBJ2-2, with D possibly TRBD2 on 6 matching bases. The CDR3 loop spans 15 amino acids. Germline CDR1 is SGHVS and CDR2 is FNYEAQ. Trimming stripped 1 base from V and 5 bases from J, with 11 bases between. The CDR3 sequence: CASSLGTTDTGELFF. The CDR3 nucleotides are TGTGCCAGCAGCTTAGGGACTACGGATACCGGGGAGCTGTTTTTT.